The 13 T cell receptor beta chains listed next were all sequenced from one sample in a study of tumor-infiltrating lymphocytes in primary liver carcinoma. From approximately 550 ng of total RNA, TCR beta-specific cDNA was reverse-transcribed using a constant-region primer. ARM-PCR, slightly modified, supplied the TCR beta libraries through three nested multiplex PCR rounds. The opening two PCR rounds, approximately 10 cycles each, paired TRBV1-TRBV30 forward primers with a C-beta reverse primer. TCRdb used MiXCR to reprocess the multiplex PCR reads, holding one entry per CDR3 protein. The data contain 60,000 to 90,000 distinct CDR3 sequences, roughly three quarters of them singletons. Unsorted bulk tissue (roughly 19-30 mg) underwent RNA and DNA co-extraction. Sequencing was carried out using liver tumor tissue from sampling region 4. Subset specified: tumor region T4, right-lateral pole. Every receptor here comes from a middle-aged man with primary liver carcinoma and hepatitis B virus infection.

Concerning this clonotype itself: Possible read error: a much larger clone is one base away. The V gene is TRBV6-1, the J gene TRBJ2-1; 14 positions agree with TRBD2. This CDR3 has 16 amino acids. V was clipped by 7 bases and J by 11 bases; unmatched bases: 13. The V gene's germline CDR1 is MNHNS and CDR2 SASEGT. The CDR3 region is CASTMLGLAGGNKQFF. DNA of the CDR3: TGTGCCAGCACTATGCTCGGACTAGCGGGAGGTAATAAGCAGTTCTTC.

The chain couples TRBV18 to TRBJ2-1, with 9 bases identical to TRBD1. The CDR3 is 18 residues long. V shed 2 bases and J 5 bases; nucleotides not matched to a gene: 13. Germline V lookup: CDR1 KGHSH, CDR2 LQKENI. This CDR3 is CASSPNLGTGRFNNEQFF. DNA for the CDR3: TGTGCCAGCTCACCAAACCTGGGGACAGGGAGGTTCAACAATGAGCAGTTCTTC.

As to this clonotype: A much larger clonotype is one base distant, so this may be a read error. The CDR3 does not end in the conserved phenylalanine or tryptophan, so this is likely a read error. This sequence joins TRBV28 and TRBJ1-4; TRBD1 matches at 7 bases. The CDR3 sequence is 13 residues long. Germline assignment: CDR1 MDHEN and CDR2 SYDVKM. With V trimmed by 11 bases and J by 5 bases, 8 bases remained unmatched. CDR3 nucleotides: TGTGCCGGCGGACAGGCCGAGAATGAAAAACTGTTTTTA. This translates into CAGGQAENEKLFL.

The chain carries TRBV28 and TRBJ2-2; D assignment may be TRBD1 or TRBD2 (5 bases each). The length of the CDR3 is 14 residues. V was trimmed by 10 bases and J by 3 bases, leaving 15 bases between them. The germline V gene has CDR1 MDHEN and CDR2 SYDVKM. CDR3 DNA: TGTGCCATCGAAGAGGGGAGTGACACCGGGGAGCTGTTTTTT. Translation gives CAIEEGSDTGELFF.

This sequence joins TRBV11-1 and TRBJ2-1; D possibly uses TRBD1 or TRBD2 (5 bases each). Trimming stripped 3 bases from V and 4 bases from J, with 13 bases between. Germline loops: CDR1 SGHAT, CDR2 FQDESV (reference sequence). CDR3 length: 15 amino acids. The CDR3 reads CASSFGGVVYNEQFF. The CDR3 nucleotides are TGTGCCAGCAGCTTTGGGGGAGTGGTGTACAATGAGCAGTTCTTC.

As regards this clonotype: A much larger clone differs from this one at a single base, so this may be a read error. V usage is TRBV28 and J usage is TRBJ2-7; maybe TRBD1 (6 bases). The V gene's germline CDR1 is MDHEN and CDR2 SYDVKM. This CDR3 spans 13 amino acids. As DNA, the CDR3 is TGTGCCAGCAGCGCCACAGGGAGCTACGGGCAGTACTTC. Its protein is CASSATGSYGQYF.

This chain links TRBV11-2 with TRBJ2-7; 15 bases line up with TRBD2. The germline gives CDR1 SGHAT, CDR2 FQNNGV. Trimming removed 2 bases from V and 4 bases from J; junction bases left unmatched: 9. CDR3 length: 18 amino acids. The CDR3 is CASSLPVGLAGGRYEQYF. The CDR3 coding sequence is TGTGCCAGCAGCTTACCCGTTGGACTAGCGGGAGGGAGATACGAGCAGTACTTC.

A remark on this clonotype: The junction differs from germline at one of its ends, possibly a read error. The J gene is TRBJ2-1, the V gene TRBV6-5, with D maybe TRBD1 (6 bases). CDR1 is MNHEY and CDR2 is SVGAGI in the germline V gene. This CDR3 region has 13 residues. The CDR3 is CPSSPTGNYKQFF. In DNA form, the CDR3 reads TGTCCCAGCAGCCCAACAGGGAACTATAAGCAGTTCTTC.

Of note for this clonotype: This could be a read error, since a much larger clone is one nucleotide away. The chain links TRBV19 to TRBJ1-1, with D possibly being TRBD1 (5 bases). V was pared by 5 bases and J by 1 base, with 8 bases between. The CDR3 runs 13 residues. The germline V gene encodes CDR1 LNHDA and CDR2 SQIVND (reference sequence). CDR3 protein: CASSQGENTEAFF. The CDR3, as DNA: TGTGCCAGTAGTCAAGGGGAGAACACTGAAGCTTTCTTT.

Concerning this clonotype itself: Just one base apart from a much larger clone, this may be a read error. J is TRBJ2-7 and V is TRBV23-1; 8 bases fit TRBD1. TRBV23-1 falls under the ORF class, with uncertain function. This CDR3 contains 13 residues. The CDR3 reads CASSQSRLRQGHF. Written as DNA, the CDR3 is TGCGCCAGCAGTCAATCCCGGCTAAGACAGGGGCACTTC.

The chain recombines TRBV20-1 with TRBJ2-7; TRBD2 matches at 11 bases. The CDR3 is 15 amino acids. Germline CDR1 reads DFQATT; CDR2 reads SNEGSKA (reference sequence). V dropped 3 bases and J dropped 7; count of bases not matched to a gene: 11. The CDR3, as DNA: TGCAGTGCTAGGGGCCTCCTAGCGGGAGGTTTGGAGCAGTACTTC. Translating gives CSARGLLAGGLEQYF.

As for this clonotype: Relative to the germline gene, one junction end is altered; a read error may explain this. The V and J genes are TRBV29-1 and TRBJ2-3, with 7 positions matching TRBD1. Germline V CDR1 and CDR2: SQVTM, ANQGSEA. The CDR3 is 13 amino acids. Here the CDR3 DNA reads TGCAGCGTTGGGGTGGGACAGAGGGATACGCTGTGTTTT. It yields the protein CSVGVGQRDTLCF.

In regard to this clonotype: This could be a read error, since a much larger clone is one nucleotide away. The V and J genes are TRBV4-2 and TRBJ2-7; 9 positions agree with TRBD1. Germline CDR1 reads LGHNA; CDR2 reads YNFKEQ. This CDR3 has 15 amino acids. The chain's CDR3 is CASNQDETGGYEQYF. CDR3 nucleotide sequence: TGTGCCAGCAACCAAGATGAGACAGGGGGCTACGAGCAGTACTTC.